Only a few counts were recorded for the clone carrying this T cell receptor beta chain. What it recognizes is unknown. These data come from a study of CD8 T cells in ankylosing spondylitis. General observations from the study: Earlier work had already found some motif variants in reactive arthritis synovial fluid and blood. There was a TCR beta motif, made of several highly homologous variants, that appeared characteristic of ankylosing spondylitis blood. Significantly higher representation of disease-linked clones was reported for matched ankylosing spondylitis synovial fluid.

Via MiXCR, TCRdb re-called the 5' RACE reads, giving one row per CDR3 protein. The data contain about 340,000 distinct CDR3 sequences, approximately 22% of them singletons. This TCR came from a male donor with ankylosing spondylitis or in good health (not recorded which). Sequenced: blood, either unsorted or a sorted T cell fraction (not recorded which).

CDR3 nucleotide sequence: TGTGCCAGCAGTCCGGGACAGCGGGCAGATACGCAGTATTTT. Its translation is CASSPGQRADTQYF. The chain has TRBV2 and TRBJ2-3; D might be TRBD1 (7 bases). From germline, CDR1 is SNHLY and CDR2 FYNNEI. Trimming cost V 5 bases and J 4 bases, with 13 bases left between them. The CDR3 totals 14 residues.